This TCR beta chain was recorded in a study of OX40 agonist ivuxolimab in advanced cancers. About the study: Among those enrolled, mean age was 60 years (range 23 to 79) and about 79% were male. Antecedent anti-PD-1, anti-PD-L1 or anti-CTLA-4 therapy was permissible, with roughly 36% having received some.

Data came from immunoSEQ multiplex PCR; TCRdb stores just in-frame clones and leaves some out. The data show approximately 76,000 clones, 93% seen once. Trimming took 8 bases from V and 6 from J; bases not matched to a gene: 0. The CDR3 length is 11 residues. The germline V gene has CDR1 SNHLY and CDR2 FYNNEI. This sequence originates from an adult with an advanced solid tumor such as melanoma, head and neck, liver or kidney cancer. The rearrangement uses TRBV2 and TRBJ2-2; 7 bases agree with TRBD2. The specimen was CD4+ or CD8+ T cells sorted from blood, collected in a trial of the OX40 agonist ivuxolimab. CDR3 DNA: TGTGCCAGCGGGGGGGCCGGGGAGCTGTTTTTT. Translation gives CASGGAGELFF.